Listed here are 26 T cell receptor delta chains from one sample, sequenced in a study of Vδ1+ human thymocytes. General study findings and limits: Thymic TRG and TRD repertoires appeared highly polyclonal, with Gaussian CDR3 length distributions.

The antigens of these receptors remain unknown. Sequences come from RNA converted to cDNA by reverse transcription. The CDR3 regions were amplified by multiplex PCR from V-gene primers to a constant-region primer. TCRdb re-processed the multiplex PCR reads via CATT. This table holds 50,000 to 60,000 delta-chain clones, roughly 16% found once. The source material was Vdelta1+ gamma-delta thymocytes from the thymus. Subset indicated: FACS-sorted CD3+ TCRalphabeta- TCRVdelta1+ TCRVdelta2- thymocytes. The source is a girl under three years old who had congenital heart surgery.

This chain links TRDV1 with TRDJ1, with 10 nucleotides matching TRDD3. The CDR3 has 19 residues. The germline V gene encodes CDR1 TSWWSYY and CDR2 QGS. Trimming took 0 bases from V and 8 from J; bases not matched to a gene: 18. The CDR3 coding sequence is TGTGCTCTTGGGGAACTTCTGCCCCGTACTGGGGGATTAGGAGGGAAACTCATCTTT. It translates to CALGELLPRTGGLGGKLIF.

The gene calls are TRDV1 and TRDJ1; D unclear. This CDR3 contains 20 residues. Germline CDR1 is TSWWSYY and CDR2 is QGS. Trimming pared 0 bases from V and 2 bases from J, leaving 25 bases between. The CDR3 region is CALGELKTAVYTWPTDKLIF. The DNA for the CDR3 is TGTGCTCTTGGGGAACTAAAGACCGCCGTTTATACCTGGCCGACCGATAAACTCATCTTT.

This clone was picked up a small number of times. The chain has TRDV1 and TRDJ1; 11 positions match TRDD3. Germline CDR1 is TSWWSYY and CDR2 is QGS. CDR3 length: 20 residues. Unmatched junction bases numbered 16, after V lost 2 bases and J lost 2 bases. Written as DNA, the CDR3 is TGTGCTCTTGGGGAAATTTTCCGGATTGGGGGATACGCGTATACCGATAAACTCATCTTT. It encodes CALGEIFRIGGYAYTDKLIF.

This clone came up a few times. This rearrangement joins TRDV1 to TRDJ1; D is possibly TRDD2 (5 bases). This CDR3 has 19 amino acids. Germline assignment: CDR1 TSWWSYY and CDR2 QGS. V shed 2 bases and J shed 0 bases, with 22 bases lying between them. In nucleotides, the CDR3 is TGTGCTCTTGGGGAAATCTCGATCCTTCTCCCCGCGTACACCGATAAACTCATCTTT. Its protein product is CALGEISILLPAYTDKLIF.

This chain links TRDV1 with TRDJ1; 12 bases line up with TRDD3. The V gene end was trimmed by 0 bases and the J gene end by 3 bases; junction bases not matched to a gene: 8. This CDR3 is built from 18 residues. Looked up from germline, CDR1 is TSWWSYY and CDR2 is QGS. The CDR3 sequence: CALGELGCWGIRADKLIF. The CDR3 DNA reads as TGTGCTCTTGGGGAACTTGGGTGCTGGGGGATACGAGCCGATAAACTCATCTTT.

This clone has more than one count but fewer than ten. The J gene is TRDJ2, the V gene TRAV29/DV5, with 8 bases that match TRDD3. The CDR3 covers 22 residues. The V segment lost 2 bases and the J segment 1 base; nucleotides outside the gene matches: 25. The germline gives CDR1 NSMFDY, CDR2 ISSIKDK. CDR3: CAASAPYGCTLGVPNLTAQLFF. The DNA for the CDR3 is TGTGCAGCAAGTGCTCCCTACGGGTGTACACTGGGGGTACCAAATTTGACAGCACAACTCTTCTTT.

The chain recombines TRDV1 with TRDJ1; TRDD3 matches 7 bases. The CDR3 has 22 amino acids. Unmatched junction bases numbered 26, after V lost 4 bases and J lost 0 bases. Germline V gene data show CDR1 as TSWWSYY and CDR2 as QGS. CDR3 residues: CALGAKDRFGGIPELYTDKLIF. The CDR3 nucleotides are TGTGCTCTTGGGGCCAAAGACCGGTTCGGGGGGATCCCGGAACTTTACACCGATAAACTCATCTTT.

V and J are TRDV1 and TRDJ1; 9 nucleotides align to TRDD3. J lost 0 bases, V lost 3 bases, and 14 bases had no gene match. This CDR3 is built from 19 residues. From germline, CDR1 is TSWWSYY and CDR2 QGS. CDR3 DNA sequence: TGTGCTCTTGGGGACTACGCTGGGGGATCTATTAAGTACACCGATAAACTCATCTTT. It yields the protein CALGDYAGGSIKYTDKLIF.

The sample holds a few counts of this clone. This sequence joins TRDV1 and TRDJ1; possibly TRDD3 for D (5 bases). The V gene lost 4 bases and the J gene lost 1 base, with 19 bases spanning the gap. CDR3 length equals 17 residues. Germline lookup yields CDR1 TSWWSYY and CDR2 QGS. CDR3 in amino acids: CALGARTVIPGTDKLIF. The CDR3 nucleotides read TGTGCTCTTGGGGCCCGCACGGTGATACCCGGCACCGATAAACTCATCTTT.

This clone was seen a few times. The chain couples TRDV1 to TRDJ1, with D possibly being TRDD3 (6 bases). Per germline, CDR1 TSWWSYY and CDR2 QGS. The V gene lost 5 bases and the J gene lost 0 bases, with 37 bases spanning the gap. This CDR3 has 23 amino acids. This CDR3 reads CALGSVSHPGGWGSKLYTDKLIF. The CDR3 nucleotides are TGTGCTCTTGGGAGCGTCTCCCACCCGGGTGGTTGGGGGTCGAAACTGTACACCGATAAACTCATCTTT.

The J gene is TRDJ1, the V gene TRDV1, with unresolved D. Germline CDR1 TSWWSYY, CDR2 QGS. The germline V and J ends were trimmed by 4 bases and 3 bases, with 18 bases remaining between them. CDR3 size: 16 residues. The DNA for the CDR3 is TGTGCTCTTGGGGGAGCTACGCCACGCTTGTCCGATAAACTCATCTTT. Its protein product is CALGGATPRLSDKLIF.

Sample share makes this clone medium-sized (0.01 to 0.1%). The chain has TRDV2 and TRDJ1, with D possibly being TRDD3 (5 bases). The CDR3 contains 12 residues. V was cut by 4 bases and J by 9 bases, with 14 bases left in between. Germline assignment: CDR1 GEAIGNYY and CDR2 EKD. The CDR3: CACEGGGEELIF. The CDR3 DNA reads as TGTGCCTGTGAAGGGGGTGGAGAAGAACTCATCTTT.

The rearrangement joins TRDV1 to TRDJ1; D could derive from TRDD1 or TRDD3 (5 bases each). The V end was cut by 1 base, the J end by 1 base, with 37 bases between. CDR3 length equals 24 residues. Per the germline V gene, CDR1 is TSWWSYY and CDR2 is QGS. Here the CDR3 reads CALGERKNIGDPGVLVECTDKLIF. In DNA form, the CDR3 reads TGTGCTCTTGGGGAACGGAAAAATATCGGAGATCCGGGGGTACTGGTGGAGTGCACCGATAAACTCATCTTT.

V and J are TRDV1 and TRDJ1; a weak D match, TRDD3 (5 bases). Germline lookup yields CDR1 TSWWSYY and CDR2 QGS. This CDR3 spans 18 amino acids. V was shortened by 2 bases and J by 1 base, with 20 bases between the two germline ends. The CDR3 spells CALGEKFGVLGGTDKLIF. The CDR3 DNA sequence: TGTGCTCTTGGGGAAAAATTTGGGGTACTAGGGGGCACCGATAAACTCATCTTT.

This clone was observed a few times. The chain links TRDV1 to TRDJ1, with D hard to call. CDR1 TSWWSYY and CDR2 QGS come from the germline V gene. There are 12 residues in the CDR3. Trimming left V 4 bases short and J 8 bases short, with 11 bases between. The CDR3 loop is CALGAPPEKLIF. DNA for the CDR3: TGTGCTCTTGGGGCGCCACCGGAAAAACTCATCTTT.

This clone is labeled medium-sized. The DNA is left out, because the CDR3 cannot be placed on it with certainty; the CDR3 is given as TCRdb lists it. The V gene is TRDV2, the J gene TRDJ3; the table's D call of TRDD3 was not tested on the DNA. The CDR3 adds up to 21 amino acids, both ends counted. Germline-derived CDR1 and CDR2 are GEAIGNYY and EKD. This CDR3 reads CACDTTGDWDQSSWDTRQMFF.

This clone occurred a few times. V gene TRDV1 combines with J gene TRDJ1; 11 bases match TRDD3. CDR3 size: 19 residues. Germline loops: CDR1 TSWWSYY, CDR2 QGS. Trimming at V came to 3 bases and at J to 6 bases, leaving 18 bases not matched to a gene. CDR3 sequence: CALGDDLPTLGDTSNKLIF. The CDR3 coding sequence is TGTGCTCTTGGGGACGATCTTCCGACCCTGGGGGATACAAGCAATAAACTCATCTTT.

The J gene is TRDJ1, the V gene TRDV1; 10 bases are shared with TRDD3. J gave up 8 bases and V 2 bases, and 14 bases lay outside the gene matches. The CDR3 contains 17 residues. Germline CDR1 and CDR2: TSWWSYY and QGS. The CDR3 spells CALGETPPTTGGLKLIF. DNA for the CDR3: TGTGCTCTTGGGGAAACCCCCCCTACTACTGGGGGATTAAAACTCATCTTT.

Worth noting for this clone: The sample has other DNA sequences that encode this CDR3 too. This chain links TRAV29/DV5 with TRDJ1, with D maybe TRDD3 (6 bases). CDR3 length equals 15 residues. In germline, CDR1 is NSMFDY, CDR2 ISSIKDK. CDR3 in amino acids: CAAATSRGWGSGLIF. CDR3 DNA sequence: TGTGCCGCAGCAACTTCCAGGGGGTGGGGGTCTGGCCTCATCTTT.

This clone has more than one count but fewer than ten. The J gene is TRDJ1, the V gene TRDV1, with D perhaps TRDD3 (5 bases). Germline lookup yields CDR1 TSWWSYY and CDR2 QGS. The CDR3 extends over 18 amino acids. With 0 bases removed from V and 4 bases from J, the gap between germline ends came to 21 bases. DNA of the CDR3: TGTGCTCTTGGGGAACTGCATGGTACGTTAGGGATTCTCGATAAACTCATCTTT. This sequence encodes CALGELHGTLGILDKLIF.

V is TRDV1 and J is TRDJ1; 8 bases are shared with TRDD2. Germline V gene data show CDR1 as TSWWSYY and CDR2 as QGS. This CDR3 region has 20 residues. After removal of 1 base from V and 1 base from J, the junction contained 17 bases not matched to a gene. CDR3 nucleotides: TGTGCTCTTGGGGAACCCGAATACTTCCTACGGGGCATACCCACCGATAAACTCATCTTT. This encodes CALGEPEYFLRGIPTDKLIF.

The chain uses TRDV1 and TRDJ1; D gene unclear. The germline V gene has CDR1 TSWWSYY and CDR2 QGS. This CDR3 spans 14 amino acids. V was shortened by 4 bases and J by 3 bases, with 12 bases between the two germline ends. CDR3 sequence reads: CALGVPLHADKLIF. For the CDR3, the DNA is TGTGCTCTTGGGGTCCCTCTCCACGCCGATAAACTCATCTTT.

J is TRDJ1 and V is TRDV1; 9 bases line up with TRDD3. Germline loops: CDR1 TSWWSYY, CDR2 QGS. V shed 4 bases and J 8 bases; nucleotides not matched to a gene: 23. The CDR3 runs 19 residues. The CDR3 reads CALGGFLGLGLGDMRKLIF. In DNA form, the CDR3 reads TGTGCTCTTGGGGGATTCCTTGGACTCGGACTGGGGGACATGAGGAAACTCATCTTT.

V gene TRDV1 combines with J gene TRDJ1; 7 positions agree with TRDD3. The CDR3 covers 22 residues. The germline V gene has CDR1 TSWWSYY and CDR2 QGS. V shed 1 base, J shed 0 bases, and the junction held 23 bases outside the gene matches. CDR3 sequence (DNA): TGTGCTCTTGGGGAACGGCCTCCCCGTCGTACTGGGGCGTCACGGTACACCGATAAACTCATCTTT. It is translated as CALGERPPRRTGASRYTDKLIF.

This clone was seen a few times. This chain joins TRDV1 and TRDJ1; D is possibly TRDD3 (7 bases). The CDR3 loop spans 21 amino acids. Trimming took off 3 bases at V and 2 bases at J, with 31 bases between the two ends. In germline, CDR1 is TSWWSYY, CDR2 QGS. The CDR3 sequence: CALGDWPSLMLGGRRTDKLIF. CDR3 DNA sequence: TGTGCTCTTGGGGATTGGCCTTCCCTAATGCTGGGGGGCCGTCGGACCGATAAACTCATCTTT.

The chain links TRDV1 to TRDJ1; 8 nucleotides align to TRDD3. The CDR3 spans 18 residues. CDR1 is TSWWSYY, CDR2 QGS, per germline. The V gene end was trimmed by 1 base and the J gene end by 0 bases; junction bases not matched to a gene: 10. The CDR3: CALGERATLGDHTDKLIF. CDR3 nucleotides: TGTGCTCTTGGGGAACGCGCTACCCTGGGGGACCACACCGATAAACTCATCTTT.